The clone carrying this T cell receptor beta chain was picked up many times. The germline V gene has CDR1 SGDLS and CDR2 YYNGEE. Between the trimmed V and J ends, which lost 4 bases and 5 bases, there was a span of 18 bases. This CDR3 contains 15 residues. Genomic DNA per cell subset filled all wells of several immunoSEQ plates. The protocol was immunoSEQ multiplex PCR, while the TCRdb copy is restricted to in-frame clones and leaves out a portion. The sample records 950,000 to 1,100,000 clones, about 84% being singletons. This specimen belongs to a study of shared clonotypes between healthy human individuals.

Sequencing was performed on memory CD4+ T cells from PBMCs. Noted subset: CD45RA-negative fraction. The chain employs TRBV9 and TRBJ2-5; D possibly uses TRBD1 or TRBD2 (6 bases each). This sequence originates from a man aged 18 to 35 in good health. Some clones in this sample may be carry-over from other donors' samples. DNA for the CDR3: TGTGCCAGCAGCCCCACGGGGGCGCCCCGGGAGACCCAGTACTTC. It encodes CASSPTGAPRETQYF. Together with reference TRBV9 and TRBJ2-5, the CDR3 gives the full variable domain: DSGVTQTPKHLITATGQRVTLRCSPRSGDLSVYWYQQSLDQGLQFLIQYYNGEERAKGNILERFSAQQFPDLHSELNLSSLELGDSALYFCASSPTGAPRETQYFGPGTRLLVL.